The present T cell receptor (beta chain) was sequenced within a study of beta chain features in type 1 diabetes. As for the study in general: What patients shared with healthy donors was a similar profile of age, gender and cell yields. Study-wide results and limits: TCRB CDR3s from Type 1 diabetes patients were moderately but significantly shorter in all four CD4+ subsets. Compared with healthy donors, patients appeared to share more similar naive, central memory and regulatory TCRB repertoires. Shorter templates may be favored by PCR, equally so in patients and controls.

Regarding this clone: Its antigen remains unknown.

Sequenced material consisted of expressed TCRB transcripts (all of the isolated RNA was reverse transcribed). Assay used: immunoSEQ multiplex PCR; TCRdb lists only in-frame clones, some missing. The sample lists approximately 150,000 clones, 13% occurring once. CDR1 SGHNT and CDR2 YENEEA come from the germline V gene. The V gene lost 5 bases and the J gene lost 5 bases, with 18 bases spanning the gap. This CDR3 is built from 16 residues. This clonotype originated in a man aged 18 to 29 with type 1 diabetes. The chain joins TRBV11-3 to TRBJ2-2, with D possibly being TRBD1 (5 bases). Specimen: central memory CD4+ T cells from blood. CDR3 in amino acids: CASSPSAGLVTGELFF. DNA of the CDR3: TGTGCCAGCAGCCCCTCGGCAGGGTTGGTGACCGGGGAGCTGTTTTTT.